Sequencing of this T cell receptor beta chain was carried out in a study of blood T cell repertoires in COVID-19. For the study at large: Spain, Italy and the United States supplied samples that represented acute and convalescent COVID-19.

Authors' data handling: Quantification of nucleated cells was approximated via reference gene primer amplification. Clones were sequenced by immunoSEQ multiplex PCR, and TCRdb holds only the in-frame ones, with some missing. V and J calls and clone size follow that table, whereas D and trimming were derived from the DNA. The repertoire includes about 180,000 clones, over 75% of them detected once, and roughly 18% sits in the top ten. Patients at the Seattle site were enrolled during active infection and followed longitudinally. The CDR3 is made up of 15 amino acids. The germline V gene encodes CDR1 MNHEY and CDR2 SVGAGI. V lost 0 bases and J 2 bases, leaving 10 bases between the germline ends.

The TCR sequence derives from an older person with COVID-19, enrolled during active disease. The specimen sequenced was peripheral blood. This rearrangement joins TRBV6-5 to TRBJ1-2, with D possibly matching TRBD1 (6 bases). The CDR3 reads CASSYSGGANYGYTF. In DNA form, the CDR3 reads TGTGCCAGCAGTTACTCCGGGGGGGCGAACTATGGCTACACCTTC.